This entry lists 26 T cell receptor beta chains sequenced from one sample in a study of beta chain features in type 1 diabetes. Findings and limits, study-wide: When Type 1 diabetes patients were examined, their TCRB CDR3s proved moderately but significantly shorter in all four CD4+ subsets.

No antigen has been assigned to these receptors. The sequenced template was cDNA made from the entire isolated RNA. Measured with immunoSEQ multiplex PCR; TCRdb has only the in-frame clones, and not every one. The table records roughly 220,000 clones, under 20% of them present only once. The source material was naive CD4+ T cells from blood. The receptors originated from a man aged 25 to 40 with type 1 diabetes.

The rearrangement links TRBV29-1 to TRBJ2-1; perhaps TRBD2 as D (5 bases). Germline V gene sequence: CDR1 SQVTM, CDR2 ANQGSEA. The CDR3 is made up of 12 amino acids. V lost 3 bases to trimming and J lost 11 bases, with 14 bases between them. CDR3 residues: CSVDSWIAKQFF. The CDR3 bases are TGCAGCGTTGACTCCTGGATAGCGAAGCAGTTCTTC.

This clone was detected only a few times. This rearrangement joins TRBV4-1 to TRBJ1-5; no reliable D call. CDR3 length: 15 residues. Trimming removed 2 bases from V and 4 bases from J, with 12 bases in between. Germline-derived CDR1 and CDR2 are MGHRA and YSYEKL. The CDR3 loop is CASSQSGVGNQPQHF. CDR3 nucleotides: TGCGCCAGCAGCCAATCTGGGGTAGGGAATCAGCCCCAGCATTTT.

This clone has just a few counts. This rearrangement joins TRBV5-1 to TRBJ2-5; TRBD2 matches 9 bases. The CDR3 runs to 15 residues. J lost 4 bases, V lost 3 bases, and 7 bases had no gene match. Germline V gene sequence: CDR1 SGHRS, CDR2 YFSETQ. The CDR3 DNA follows: TGCGCCAGCAGCTCCCGTTTAGCGGGGGCAGAGACCCAGTACTTC. Amino acid sequence: CASSSRLAGAETQYF.

This clone was counted once. The chain carries TRBV4-3 and TRBJ2-1; the match to TRBD1 covers 10 bases. Germline CDR1 LGHNA, CDR2 YSLEER. The CDR3 length is 15 residues. Trimming at V came to 5 bases and at J to 3 bases, leaving 4 bases not matched to a gene. CDR3 residues: CASSKGQGIYNEQFF. DNA of the CDR3: TGCGCCAGCAGCAAGGGACAGGGGATCTACAATGAGCAGTTCTTC.

The CDR3 sequence: CASSVAPQETQYF. CDR3 DNA sequence: TGTGCCAGCAGCGTAGCCCCCCAAGAGACCCAGTACTTC. This chain links TRBV9 with TRBJ2-5, with no clear D. The CDR3 is 13 residues long. Germline V gene lookup returns CDR1 SGDLS and CDR2 YYNGEE. V lost 0 bases and J lost 1, with 4 bases in between.

The gene calls are TRBV29-1 and TRBJ2-2, with a tentative D call TRBD2 (5 bases). This CDR3 is 13 amino acids long. Per the germline V gene, CDR1 is SQVTM and CDR2 is ANQGSEA. Trimming took 1 base from V and 4 from J, leaving 7 bases between them. DNA for the CDR3: TGCAGCGTTGAAGGTCTAGCCACCGGGGAGCTGTTTTTT. It codes for CSVEGLATGELFF.

This clone was seen a handful of times. The V and J genes are TRBV4-2 and TRBJ2-5; TRBD2 is a possible D gene (5 bases). CDR1 is LGHNA, CDR2 YNFKEQ, per germline. The CDR3 has 15 residues. The ends were cut back, 2 bases at V and 5 bases at J, with 15 bases in the middle. The CDR3 bases are TGTGCCAGCAGCCAACGGATGAGAGGGTTTGAGACCCAGTACTTC. This codes for CASSQRMRGFETQYF.

The table lists this clone with a few counts. The V and J genes are TRBV7-9 and TRBJ2-7; D may be TRBD1 (5 bases). This CDR3 has 14 amino acids. Germline V gene sequence: CDR1 SEHNR, CDR2 FQNEAQ (reference sequence). V shed 1 base and J shed 3 bases, with 10 bases lying between them. The CDR3 here is CASSLGQPVYEQYF. DNA for the CDR3: TGTGCCAGCAGCTTAGGACAGCCCGTCTACGAGCAGTACTTC.

The J gene is TRBJ2-5, the V gene TRBV9; D might be TRBD2 (5 bases). V was clipped by 3 bases and J by 2 bases, with 14 bases between them. Germline values: CDR1 SGDLS, CDR2 YYNGEE. The CDR3 runs to 15 residues. The CDR3 protein is CASSARTGQQETQYF. CDR3 sequence (DNA): TGTGCCAGCAGCGCCCGGACTGGCCAACAAGAGACCCAGTACTTC.

This clone appeared a few times. The chain carries TRBV25-1 and TRBJ1-2, with no clear D. This CDR3 is 13 amino acids long. Germline lookup yields CDR1 MGHDK and CDR2 SYGVNS. Deletions cut 3 bases from V and 7 bases from J, with 12 bases between. The DNA of the CDR3 is TGTGCCAGCAGTGAGCGCGCAGCGGCTGGCTACACCTTC. Translated: CASSERAAAGYTF.

This clone was counted only a few times. The chain links TRBV9 to TRBJ2-7, with no clear D. Trimming pared 5 bases from V and 6 bases from J, leaving 12 bases between. The CDR3 contains 12 residues. CDR1 is SGDLS and CDR2 is YYNGEE in the germline V gene. DNA of the CDR3: TGTGCCAGCAGTCCCTTCAACGGCGAGCAGTACTTC. This codes for CASSPFNGEQYF.

The rearrangement uses TRBV28 and TRBJ2-5, with no clear D. Germline loops: CDR1 MDHEN, CDR2 SYDVKM. CDR3 size: 11 residues. Between the trimmed V and J ends, which lost 7 bases and 5 bases, there was a span of 8 bases. The CDR3 sequence is CASTLGETQYF. CDR3 sequence (DNA): TGTGCCAGCACCCTCGGTGAGACCCAGTACTTC.

This clone showed up just a few times. CDR3 in amino acids: CASSFSGSYNEQFF. The CDR3 DNA reads TGTGCCAGCAGCTTTAGCGGATCCTACAATGAGCAGTTCTTC. The V gene is TRBV7-6, the J gene TRBJ2-1; the D gene is possibly TRBD2 (6 bases). CDR3 length: 14 amino acids. CDR1 SGHVS and CDR2 FNYEAQ come from the germline V gene. V was clipped by 3 bases and J by 1 base, with 7 bases between them.

This clone is a singleton in its sample. V is TRBV28 and J is TRBJ2-3, with D unresolved. The CDR3 is 13 residues long. Between the trimmed V and J ends, which lost 6 bases and 1 base, there was a span of 8 bases. Germline V CDR1 and CDR2: MDHEN, SYDVKM. The CDR3 DNA sequence: TGTGCCAGCAGCCCCCCCGGCACAGATACGCAGTATTTT. Translated: CASSPPGTDTQYF.

The chain carries TRBV9 and TRBJ2-3; D is ambiguous. V was clipped by 0 bases and J by 0 bases, with 8 bases between them. Per the germline V gene, CDR1 is SGDLS and CDR2 is YYNGEE. CDR3 length: 15 residues. The CDR3 coding sequence is TGTGCCAGCAGCGTAGGACCCCTCAGCACAGATACGCAGTATTTT. Translated: CASSVGPLSTDTQYF.

The chain couples TRBV25-1 to TRBJ2-7, with 7 nucleotides matching TRBD1. The V gene end was trimmed by 4 bases and the J gene end by 2 bases; junction bases not matched to a gene: 5. Germline CDR1 reads MGHDK; CDR2 reads SYGVNS. This CDR3 contains 14 residues. CDR3 sequence (DNA): TGTGCCAGCAGTGCCGAGGGGGCCCCCTACGAGCAGTACTTC. As protein: CASSAEGAPYEQYF.

This clone has only a few counts. V is TRBV4-3 and J is TRBJ2-3; D uncertain. The CDR3 consists of 15 residues. CDR1 LGHNA and CDR2 YSLEER come from the germline V gene. V was pared by 0 bases and J by 3 bases, with 10 bases between. CDR3 coding DNA: TGCGCCAGCAGCCAAGATAAAGGGAAGACAGATACGCAGTATTTT. Its protein product is CASSQDKGKTDTQYF.

This clone was seen more than once but under ten times. Different DNA sequences within this sample yield the same CDR3. The chain carries TRBV30 and TRBJ2-6; D call uncertain. Germline CDR1 reads GTSNPN; CDR2 reads SVGIG (reference sequence). Trimming removed 3 bases from V and 0 bases from J, with 3 bases in between. The CDR3 sequence is 13 residues long. The CDR3 bases are TGTGCCTGGAGGAGCTCTGGGGCCAACGTCCTGACTTTC. The encoded protein is CAWRSSGANVLTF.

J is TRBJ2-3 and V is TRBV4-2; no reliable D call. V shed 1 base and J shed 6 bases, with 14 bases lying between them. CDR1 and CDR2 (germline): LGHNA, YNFKEQ. The CDR3 contains 15 residues. In DNA, the CDR3 is TGTGCCAGCAGCCAAGGTCCAGGTGATAAGGATACGCAGTATTTT. Translation: CASSQGPGDKDTQYF.

This clone was counted between two and nine times. The rearrangement links TRBV10-3 to TRBJ2-1; 8 bases are a match to TRBD1. The CDR3 runs 14 residues. Looked up from germline, CDR1 is ENHRY and CDR2 is SYGVKD. V shed 6 bases, J shed 3 bases, and the junction held 4 bases outside the gene matches. CDR3 residues: CAIRSGQGYNEQFF. CDR3 DNA sequence: TGTGCCATCAGAAGCGGACAGGGCTACAATGAGCAGTTCTTC.

The chain is built from TRBV5-1 and TRBJ2-7, with TRBD1 matching over 8 bases. Germline V gene sequence: CDR1 SGHRS, CDR2 YFSETQ. After removal of 0 bases from V and 5 bases from J, the junction contained 10 bases not matched to a gene. The CDR3 length is 16 residues. The CDR3 DNA follows: TGCGCCAGCAGCTTGGGAGATCCCGACAGGGGAGACGAGCAGTACTTC. Translation gives CASSLGDPDRGDEQYF.

The rearrangement uses TRBV7-8 and TRBJ2-3; the D gene is possibly TRBD2 (5 bases). With 2 bases removed from V and 1 base from J, the gap between germline ends came to 13 bases. The CDR3 is 16 amino acids. Germline lookup yields CDR1 SGHVS and CDR2 FQNEAQ. The CDR3 DNA reads TGTGCCAGCAGCTTAAGGGAGCTCCGGGGCACAGATACGCAGTATTTT. Protein: CASSLRELRGTDTQYF.

This chain links TRBV12-5 with TRBJ2-3; 7 bases align to TRBD1. Germline V gives CDR1 LGHNT, CDR2 FRNRAP. After removal of 3 bases from V and 5 bases from J, the junction contained 8 bases not matched to a gene. CDR3 length equals 15 residues. This chain's CDR3 is CASGFGDPGGDTQYF. CDR3 nucleotides: TGTGCTAGTGGTTTCGGCGACCCAGGGGGAGATACGCAGTATTTT.

This clone turned up a few times. The J gene is TRBJ2-3, the V gene TRBV27; D is uncertain. Germline CDR1 reads MNHEY; CDR2 reads SMNVEV (reference sequence). CDR3 length: 13 amino acids. V was clipped by 6 bases and J by 3 bases, with 10 bases between them. CDR3 amino acids: CASSFVGTDTQYF. In nucleotides, the CDR3 is TGTGCCAGCAGCTTTGTAGGTACAGATACGCAGTATTTT.

The sample holds a few counts of this clone. V is TRBV18 and J is TRBJ2-7; D gene unclear. Germline values: CDR1 KGHSH, CDR2 LQKENI. Trimming shortened V by 2 bases and J by 2 bases, and 7 bases separated the two germline ends. The CDR3 totals 13 residues. The CDR3 here is CASSPRDTYEQYF. Written as DNA, the CDR3 is TGTGCCAGCTCACCAAGGGATACCTACGAGCAGTACTTC.

V usage is TRBV7-3 and J usage is TRBJ2-2; a possible D gene is TRBD1 (5 bases). CDR3 length: 15 residues. Trimming stripped 2 bases from V and 0 bases from J, with 7 bases between. The germline CDR1 and CDR2 sequences are SGHTA and FQGTGA. The CDR3 region is CASSLLGANTGELFF. CDR3 nucleotide sequence: TGTGCCAGCAGCTTACTAGGGGCGAACACCGGGGAGCTGTTTTTT.